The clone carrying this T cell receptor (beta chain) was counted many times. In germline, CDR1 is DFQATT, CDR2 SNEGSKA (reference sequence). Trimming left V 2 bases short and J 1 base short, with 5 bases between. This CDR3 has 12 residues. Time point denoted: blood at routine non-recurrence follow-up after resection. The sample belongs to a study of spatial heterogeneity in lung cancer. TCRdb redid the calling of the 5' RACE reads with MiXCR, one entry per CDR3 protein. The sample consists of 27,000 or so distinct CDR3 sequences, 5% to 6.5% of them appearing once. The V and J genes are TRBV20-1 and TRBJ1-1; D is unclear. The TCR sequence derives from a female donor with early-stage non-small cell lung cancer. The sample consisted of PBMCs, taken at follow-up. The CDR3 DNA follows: TGCAGTGCTAGATTCAGGAACACTGAAGCTTTCTTT. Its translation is CSARFRNTEAFF.